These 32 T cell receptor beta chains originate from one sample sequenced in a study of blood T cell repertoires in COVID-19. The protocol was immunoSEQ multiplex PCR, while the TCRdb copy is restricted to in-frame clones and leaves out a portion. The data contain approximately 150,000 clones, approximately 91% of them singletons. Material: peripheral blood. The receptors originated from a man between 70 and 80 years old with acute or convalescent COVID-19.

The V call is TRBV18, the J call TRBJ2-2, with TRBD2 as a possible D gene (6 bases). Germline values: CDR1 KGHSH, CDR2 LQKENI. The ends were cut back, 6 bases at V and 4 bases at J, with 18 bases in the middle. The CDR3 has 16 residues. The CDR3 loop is CASSRNPEGITGELFF. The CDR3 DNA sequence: TGTGCCAGCTCTCGTAATCCGGAGGGAATCACCGGGGAGCTGTTTTTT.

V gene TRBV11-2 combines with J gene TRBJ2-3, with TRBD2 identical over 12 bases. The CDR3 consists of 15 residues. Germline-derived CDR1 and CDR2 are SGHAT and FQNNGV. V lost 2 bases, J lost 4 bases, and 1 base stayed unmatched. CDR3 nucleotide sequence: TGTGCCAGCAGCTTACCTAGCGGGGGGGCAGATACGCAGTATTTT. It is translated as CASSLPSGGADTQYF.

CDR3 bases: TGTGCCTGGAGTAGCGCCGGGATCCCCAATGAAAAACTGTTTTTT. This encodes CAWSSAGIPNEKLFF. This chain joins TRBV30 and TRBJ1-4; D is uncertain. V was trimmed by 2 bases and J by 5 bases, leaving 15 bases between them. The germline CDR1 and CDR2 sequences are GTSNPN and SVGIG (reference sequence). CDR3 size: 15 residues.

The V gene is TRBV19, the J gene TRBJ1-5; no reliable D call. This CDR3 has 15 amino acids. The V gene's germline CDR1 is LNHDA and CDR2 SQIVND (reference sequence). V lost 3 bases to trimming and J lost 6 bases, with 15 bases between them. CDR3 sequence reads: CASSIPGRSGQPQHF. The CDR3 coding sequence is TGTGCCAGTAGTATTCCCGGAAGGTCGGGTCAGCCCCAGCATTTT.

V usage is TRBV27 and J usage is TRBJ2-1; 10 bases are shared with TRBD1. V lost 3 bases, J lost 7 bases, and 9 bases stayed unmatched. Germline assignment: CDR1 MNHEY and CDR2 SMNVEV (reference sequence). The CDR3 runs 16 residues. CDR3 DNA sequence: TGTGCCAGCAGTTTCACTTTCCGGGGACAGGGGAATGAGCAGTTCTTC. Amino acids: CASSFTFRGQGNEQFF.

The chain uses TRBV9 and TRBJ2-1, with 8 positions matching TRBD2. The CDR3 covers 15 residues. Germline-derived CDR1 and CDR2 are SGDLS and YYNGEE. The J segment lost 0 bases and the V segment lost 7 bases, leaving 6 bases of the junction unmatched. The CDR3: CASAREGSSYNEQFF. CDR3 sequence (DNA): TGTGCCAGCGCACGGGAGGGGAGCTCCTACAATGAGCAGTTCTTC.

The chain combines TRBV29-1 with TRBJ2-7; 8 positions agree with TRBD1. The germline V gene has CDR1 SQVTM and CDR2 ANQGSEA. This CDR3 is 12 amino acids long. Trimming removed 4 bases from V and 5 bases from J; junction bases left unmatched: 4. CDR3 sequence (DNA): TGCAGCGTTGGAGGACAGGGCGACGAGCAGTACTTC. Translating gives CSVGGQGDEQYF.

DNA for the CDR3: TGTGCCAGCAGCCAAGATATGACCGGGGGTGAGACCCAGTACTTC. Its translation: CASSQDMTGGETQYF. This sequence joins TRBV3-1 (or the pseudogene TRBV3-2) and TRBJ2-5; possibly TRBD2 for D (6 bases). CDR1 is LGHDT and CDR2 is YNNKEL in the germline V gene (reference sequence). V lost 0 bases and J lost 5, with 13 bases in between. CDR3 length: 15 residues.

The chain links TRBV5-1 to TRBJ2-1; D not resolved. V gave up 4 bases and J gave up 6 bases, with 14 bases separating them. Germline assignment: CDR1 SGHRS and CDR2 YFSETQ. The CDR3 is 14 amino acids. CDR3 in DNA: TGCGCCAGCAGCAGTGCTAAAGGCGGCAATGAGCAGTTCTTC. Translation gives CASSSAKGGNEQFF. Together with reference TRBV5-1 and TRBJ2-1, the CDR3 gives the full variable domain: KAGVTQTPRYLIKTRGQQVTLSCSPISGHRSVSWYQQTPGQGLQFLFEYFSETQRNKGNFPGRFSGRQFSNSRSEMNVSTLELGDSALYLCASSSAKGGNEQFFGPGTRLTVL.

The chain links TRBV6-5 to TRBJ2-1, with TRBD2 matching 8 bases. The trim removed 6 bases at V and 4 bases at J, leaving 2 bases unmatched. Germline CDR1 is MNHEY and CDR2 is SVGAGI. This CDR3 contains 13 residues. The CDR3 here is CASSRLAYNEQFF. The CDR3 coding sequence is TGTGCCAGCAGCCGACTAGCGTACAATGAGCAGTTCTTC.

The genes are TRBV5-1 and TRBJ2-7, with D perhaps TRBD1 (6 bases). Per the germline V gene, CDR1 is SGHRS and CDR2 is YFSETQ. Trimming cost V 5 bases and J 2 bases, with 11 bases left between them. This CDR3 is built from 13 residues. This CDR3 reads CASRDAGAYEQYF. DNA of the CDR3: TGCGCCAGCAGGGATGCAGGGGCCTACGAGCAGTACTTC.

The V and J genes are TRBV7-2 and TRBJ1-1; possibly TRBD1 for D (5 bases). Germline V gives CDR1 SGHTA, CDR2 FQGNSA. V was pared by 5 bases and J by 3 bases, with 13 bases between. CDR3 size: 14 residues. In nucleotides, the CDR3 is TGTGCCAGCAGCAAAAGGGGCGACTACACTGAAGCTTTCTTT. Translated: CASSKRGDYTEAFF.

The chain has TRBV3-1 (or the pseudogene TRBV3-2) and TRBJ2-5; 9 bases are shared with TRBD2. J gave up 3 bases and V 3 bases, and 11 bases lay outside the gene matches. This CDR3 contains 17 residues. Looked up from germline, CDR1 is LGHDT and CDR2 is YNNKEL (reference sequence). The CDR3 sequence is CASSHLRGGGGKETQYF. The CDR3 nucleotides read TGTGCCAGCAGCCACCTCCGAGGCGGGGGGGGAAAAGAGACCCAGTACTTC.

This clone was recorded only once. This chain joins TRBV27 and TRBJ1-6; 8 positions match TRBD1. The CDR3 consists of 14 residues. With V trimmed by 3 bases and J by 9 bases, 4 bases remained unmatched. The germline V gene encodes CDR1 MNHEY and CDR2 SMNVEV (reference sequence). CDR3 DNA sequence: TGTGCCAGCAGTTTTGGACAGGGACCTTCACCCCTCCACTTT. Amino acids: CASSFGQGPSPLHF.

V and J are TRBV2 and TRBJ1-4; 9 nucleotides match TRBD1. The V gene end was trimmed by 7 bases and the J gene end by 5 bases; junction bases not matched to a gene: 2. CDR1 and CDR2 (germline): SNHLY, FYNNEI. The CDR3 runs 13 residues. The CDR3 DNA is TGTGCCAGCATCGGGACAGGGAATGAAAAACTGTTTTTT. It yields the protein CASIGTGNEKLFF.

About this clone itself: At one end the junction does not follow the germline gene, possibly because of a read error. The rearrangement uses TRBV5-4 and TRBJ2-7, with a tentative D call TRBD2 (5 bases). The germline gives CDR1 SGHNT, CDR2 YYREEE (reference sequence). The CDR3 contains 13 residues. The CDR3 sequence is CASSSDENMEVAF. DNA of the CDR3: TGTGCCAGCAGCTCGGATGAAAATATGGAGGTCGCGTTC. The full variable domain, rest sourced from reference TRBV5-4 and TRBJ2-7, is ETGVTQSPTHLIKTRGQQVTLRCSSQSGHNTVSWYQQALGQGPQFIFQYYREEENGRGNFPPRFSGLQFPNYSSELNVNALELDDSALYLCASSSDENMEVAFGPGTRLTVT.

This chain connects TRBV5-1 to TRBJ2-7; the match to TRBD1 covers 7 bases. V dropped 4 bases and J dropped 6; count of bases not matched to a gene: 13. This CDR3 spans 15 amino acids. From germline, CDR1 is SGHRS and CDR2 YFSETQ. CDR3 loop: CASSRSGTETSEQYF. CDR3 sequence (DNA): TGCGCCAGCAGCAGATCCGGGACAGAAACGTCCGAGCAGTACTTC.

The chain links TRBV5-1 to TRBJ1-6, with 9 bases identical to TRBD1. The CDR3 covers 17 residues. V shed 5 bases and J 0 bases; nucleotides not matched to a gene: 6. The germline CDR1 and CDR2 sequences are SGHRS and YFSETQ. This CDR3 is CASSSGTGSSYNSPLHF. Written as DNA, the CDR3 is TGCGCCAGCAGTTCCGGGACAGGGAGCTCCTATAATTCACCCCTCCACTTT.

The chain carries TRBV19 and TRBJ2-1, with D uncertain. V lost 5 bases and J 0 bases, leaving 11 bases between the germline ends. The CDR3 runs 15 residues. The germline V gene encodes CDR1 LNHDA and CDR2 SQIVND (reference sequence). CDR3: CASSVSVVSYNEQFF. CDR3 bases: TGTGCCAGTAGTGTCTCAGTGGTCTCCTACAATGAGCAGTTCTTC. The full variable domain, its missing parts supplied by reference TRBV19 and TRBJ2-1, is DGGITQSPKYLFRKEGQNVTLSCEQNLNHDAMYWYRQDPGQGLRLIYYSQIVNDFQKGDIAEGYSVSREKKESFPLTVTSAQKNPTAFYLCASSVSVVSYNEQFFGPGTRLTVL.

The CDR3 bases are TGTGCCAGCAGCCCGAAGGATAGAGGCGGGAGTAATGAGCAGTTCTTC. Translated, it gives CASSPKDRGGSNEQFF. This chain joins TRBV3-1 (or the pseudogene TRBV3-2) and TRBJ2-1, with TRBD2 identical over 7 bases. V shed 4 bases, J shed 7 bases, and the junction held 13 bases outside the gene matches. CDR3 length equals 16 residues. In germline, CDR1 is LGHDT, CDR2 YNNKEL (reference sequence).

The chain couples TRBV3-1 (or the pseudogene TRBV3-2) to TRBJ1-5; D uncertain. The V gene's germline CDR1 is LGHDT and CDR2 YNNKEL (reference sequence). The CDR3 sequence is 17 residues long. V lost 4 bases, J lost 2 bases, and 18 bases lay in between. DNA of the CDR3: TGTGCCAGCAGCCTCTCGAGCCATCAGAGGGGCAATCAGCCCCAGCATTTT. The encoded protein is CASSLSSHQRGNQPQHF.

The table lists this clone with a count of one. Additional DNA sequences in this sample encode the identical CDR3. The CDR3: CASSVGTANEKLFF. Written as DNA, the CDR3 is TGTGCCAGCAGCGTAGGGACAGCTAATGAAAAACTGTTTTTT. V gene TRBV9 combines with J gene TRBJ1-4, with D tentatively TRBD1 (6 bases). Trimming took 0 bases from V and 3 from J, leaving 6 bases between them. From germline, CDR1 is SGDLS and CDR2 YYNGEE. The CDR3 sequence is 14 residues long. Complete variable domain (other parts from reference TRBV9 and TRBJ1-4): DSGVTQTPKHLITATGQRVTLRCSPRSGDLSVYWYQQSLDQGLQFLIQYYNGEERAKGNILERFSAQQFPDLHSELNLSSLELGDSALYFCASSVGTANEKLFFGSGTQLSVL.

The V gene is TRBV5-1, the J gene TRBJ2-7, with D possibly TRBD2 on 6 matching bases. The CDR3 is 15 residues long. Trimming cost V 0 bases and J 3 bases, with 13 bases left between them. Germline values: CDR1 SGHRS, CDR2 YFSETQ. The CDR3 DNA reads TGCGCCAGCAGCTTGGCCCCTAGCGAGGGCTACGAGCAGTACTTC. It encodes CASSLAPSEGYEQYF.

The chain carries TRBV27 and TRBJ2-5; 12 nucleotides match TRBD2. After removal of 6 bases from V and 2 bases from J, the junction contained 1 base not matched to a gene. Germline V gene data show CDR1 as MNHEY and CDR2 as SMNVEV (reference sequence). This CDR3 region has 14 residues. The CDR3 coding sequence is TGTGCCAGCAGACTAGCGGGGGGACAAGAGACCCAGTACTTC. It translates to CASRLAGGQETQYF.

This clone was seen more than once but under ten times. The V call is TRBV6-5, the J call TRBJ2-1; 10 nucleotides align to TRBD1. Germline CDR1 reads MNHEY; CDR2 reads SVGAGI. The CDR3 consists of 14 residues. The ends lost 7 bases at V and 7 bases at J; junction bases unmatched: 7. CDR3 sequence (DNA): TGTGCCAGCACCCAAGGACAGGGGGTGAATGAGCAGTTCTTC. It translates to CASTQGQGVNEQFF.

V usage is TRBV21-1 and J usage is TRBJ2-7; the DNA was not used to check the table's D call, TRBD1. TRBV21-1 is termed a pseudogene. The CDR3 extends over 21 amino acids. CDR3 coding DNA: TGTGCCAGCAGCAAACACCTTGGAGGACAGGGGGCCGGAAATCGGTCCTACGAGCAGTACTTC. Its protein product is CASSKHLGGQGAGNRSYEQYF.

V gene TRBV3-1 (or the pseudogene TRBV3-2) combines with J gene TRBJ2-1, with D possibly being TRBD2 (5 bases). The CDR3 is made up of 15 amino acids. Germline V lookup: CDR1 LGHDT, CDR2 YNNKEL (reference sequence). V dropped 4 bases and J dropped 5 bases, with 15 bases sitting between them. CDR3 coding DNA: TGTGCCAGCAGCCCCCGTTCTAGCTTGGACAATGAGCAGTTCTTC. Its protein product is CASSPRSSLDNEQFF.

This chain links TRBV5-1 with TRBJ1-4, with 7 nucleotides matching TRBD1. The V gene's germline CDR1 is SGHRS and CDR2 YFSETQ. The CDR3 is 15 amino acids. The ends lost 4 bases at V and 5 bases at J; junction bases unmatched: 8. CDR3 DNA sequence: TGCGCCAGCAGCACGACAGGGCGCGGCAATGAAAAACTGTTTTTT. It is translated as CASSTTGRGNEKLFF.

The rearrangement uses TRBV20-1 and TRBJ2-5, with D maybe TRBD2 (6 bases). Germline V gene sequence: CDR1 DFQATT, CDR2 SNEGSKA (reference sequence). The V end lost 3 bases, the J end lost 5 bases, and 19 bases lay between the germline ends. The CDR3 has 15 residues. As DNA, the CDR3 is TGCAGTGCTAGTAGAGCGGGCGGTGTTGGGGAGACCCAGTACTTC. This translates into CSASRAGGVGETQYF.

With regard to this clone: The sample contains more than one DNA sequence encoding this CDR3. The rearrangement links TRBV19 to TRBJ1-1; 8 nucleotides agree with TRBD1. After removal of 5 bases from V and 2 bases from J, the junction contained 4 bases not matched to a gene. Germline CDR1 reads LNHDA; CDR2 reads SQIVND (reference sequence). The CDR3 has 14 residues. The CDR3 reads CASSLDRANTEAFF. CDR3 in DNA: TGTGCCAGTAGTCTGGACAGGGCCAACACTGAAGCTTTCTTT.

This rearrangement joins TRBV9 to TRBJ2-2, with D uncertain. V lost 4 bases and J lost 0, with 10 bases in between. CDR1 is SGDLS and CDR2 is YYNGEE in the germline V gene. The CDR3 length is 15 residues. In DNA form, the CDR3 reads TGTGCCAGCAGCAAAGACTCGTCGAACACCGGGGAGCTGTTTTTT. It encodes CASSKDSSNTGELFF. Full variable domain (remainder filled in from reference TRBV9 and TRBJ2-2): DSGVTQTPKHLITATGQRVTLRCSPRSGDLSVYWYQQSLDQGLQFLIQYYNGEERAKGNILERFSAQQFPDLHSELNLSSLELGDSALYFCASSKDSSNTGELFFGEGSRLTVL.

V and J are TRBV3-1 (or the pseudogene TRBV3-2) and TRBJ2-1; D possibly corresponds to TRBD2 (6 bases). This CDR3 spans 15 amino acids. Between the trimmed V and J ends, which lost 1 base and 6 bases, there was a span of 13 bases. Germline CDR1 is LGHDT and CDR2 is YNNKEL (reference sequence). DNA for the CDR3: TGTGCCAGCAGCCAAGTTGGGACTTCGGTCAATGAGCAGTTCTTC. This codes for CASSQVGTSVNEQFF.